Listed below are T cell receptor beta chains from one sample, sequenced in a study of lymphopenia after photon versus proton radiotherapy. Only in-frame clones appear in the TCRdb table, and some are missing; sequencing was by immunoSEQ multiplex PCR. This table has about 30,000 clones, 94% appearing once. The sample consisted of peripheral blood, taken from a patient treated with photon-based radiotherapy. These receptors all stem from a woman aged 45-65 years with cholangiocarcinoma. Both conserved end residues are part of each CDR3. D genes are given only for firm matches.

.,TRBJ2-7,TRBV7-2,TGTGCCAGCAGCCCAGACCGGATGCAGTACGAGCAGTACTTC,CASSPDRMQYEQYF
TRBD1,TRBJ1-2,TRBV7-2,TGTGCCAGCAGCTTAATTCTCACAGGGGGCGATGGCTACACCTTC,CASSLILTGGDGYTF
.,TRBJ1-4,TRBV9,TGTGCCAGCAGCGCTAACAATCCCGGGGTGAATGAAAAACTGTTTTTT,CASSANNPGVNEKLFF
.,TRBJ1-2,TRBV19,TGTGCCAGTAGTATAGGCACAGGCCTAACCCATGGCTACACCTTC,CASSIGTGLTHGYTF
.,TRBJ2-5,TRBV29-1,TGCAGCGTCAGCCGCGGGGAGACCCAGTACTTC,CSVSRGETQYF
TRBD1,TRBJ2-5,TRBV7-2,TGTGCCAGCAGCCAATCCCGGACAGGGGGCTTGGAGACCCAGTACTTC,CASSQSRTGGLETQYF
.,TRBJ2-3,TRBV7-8,TGTGCCAGCAGCTTCAGTCTCCCGCAGTATTTT,CASSFSLPQYF
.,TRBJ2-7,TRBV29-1,TGCAGCGCAGGGGCCGGCCAGGGGGAGCAGTACTTC,CSAGAGQGEQYF
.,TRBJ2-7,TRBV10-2,TGCGCCAGCAACCAGGACGGATACACCTACGAGCAGTACTTC,CASNQDGYTYEQYF
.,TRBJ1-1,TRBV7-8,TGTGCCAGCAGCTTAGATGAACGCCCTGAAGCTTTCTTT,CASSLDERPEAFF
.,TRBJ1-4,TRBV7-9,TGTGCCAGCAGCTTGCTGGGGGGCCATGAAAAACTGTTTTTT,CASSLLGGHEKLFF